Below are 19 T cell receptor beta chains sequenced from a single sample in a study of blood T cell repertoires in COVID-19. The data were produced by immunoSEQ multiplex PCR, yet TCRdb's version contains in-frame clones alone and is incomplete. This table holds 100,000 to 150,000 clones, roughly 83% found once. Sample: peripheral blood. Source of these receptors: a woman in her 30s who had recovered from COVID-19.

The V and J genes are TRBV5-1 and TRBJ2-7; weak D call: TRBD2 (6 bases). V was cut by 9 bases and J by 1 base, with 14 bases left in between. Germline-derived CDR1 and CDR2 are SGHRS and YFSETQ. The CDR3 is 13 amino acids. In DNA, the CDR3 is TGCGCCACCCGCCCTAGCGCTTCCTACGAGCAGTACTTC. Protein product: CATRPSASYEQYF.

The J gene is TRBJ2-5, the V gene TRBV3-1 (or the pseudogene TRBV3-2); TRBD2 aligns across 11 bases. The CDR3 consists of 17 residues. CDR1 and CDR2 (germline): LGHDT, YNNKEL (reference sequence). V lost 2 bases, J lost 1 base, and 6 bases stayed unmatched. The CDR3 is CASSQSRLAGTQETQYF. The CDR3 nucleotides are TGTGCCAGCAGCCAATCCCGACTAGCGGGGACCCAAGAGACCCAGTACTTC.

This clone was seen ten or more times. Here the CDR3 DNA reads TGTGCCAGCAGCTTAGCGAGGTTCCAAGCTTTCTTT. This translates into CASSLARFQAFF. The chain uses TRBV7-2 and TRBJ1-1; D uncertain. Trimming removed 0 bases from V and 9 bases from J, with 8 bases in between. CDR1 SGHTA and CDR2 FQGNSA come from the germline V gene. The CDR3 consists of 12 residues.

This clone was seen a few times. The chain carries TRBV9 and TRBJ1-3, with D hard to call. Germline V gene lookup returns CDR1 SGDLS and CDR2 YYNGEE. The V and J ends lost 2 bases and 0 bases respectively, with 12 bases between them. The CDR3 length is 16 residues. CDR3 in DNA: TGTGCCAGCAGCGTCGACGGGAGCTACTCTGGAAACACCATATATTTT. Amino acids: CASSVDGSYSGNTIYF. The full variable domain, its missing parts supplied by reference TRBV9 and TRBJ1-3, is DSGVTQTPKHLITATGQRVTLRCSPRSGDLSVYWYQQSLDQGLQFLIQYYNGEERAKGNILERFSAQQFPDLHSELNLSSLELGDSALYFCASSVDGSYSGNTIYFGEGSWLTVV.

The table lists this clone with a few counts. The rearrangement uses TRBV4-2 and TRBJ2-2; maybe TRBD2 (6 bases). This CDR3 has 15 amino acids. With 1 base removed from V and 6 bases from J, the gap between germline ends came to 12 bases. CDR1 is LGHNA and CDR2 is YNFKEQ in the germline V gene. CDR3 DNA: TGTGCCAGCAGCCAAGTGGAGGGTGGCGCCGGGGAGCTGTTTTTT. It codes for CASSQVEGGAGELFF.

The chain couples TRBV7-3 to TRBJ2-3; 12 positions match TRBD2. The germline CDR1 and CDR2 sequences are SGHTA and FQGTGA. The CDR3 is 16 residues long. V dropped 1 base and J dropped 2; count of bases not matched to a gene: 1. In nucleotides, the CDR3 is TGTGCCAGCAGCTTAAGACTAGCGGGGGTCACAGATACGCAGTATTTT. It codes for CASSLRLAGVTDTQYF.

The V and J genes are TRBV27 and TRBJ1-2, with TRBD1 identical over 7 bases. Germline assignment: CDR1 MNHEY and CDR2 SMNVEV (reference sequence). This CDR3 has 14 amino acids. The V segment lost 4 bases and the J segment 4 bases; nucleotides outside the gene matches: 6. The CDR3: CASSSLGQIYGYTF. The DNA for the CDR3 is TGTGCCAGCAGTTCCCTGGGACAGATCTATGGCTACACCTTC.

The chain employs TRBV6-5 and TRBJ2-1, with TRBD2 identical over 16 bases. Germline V CDR1 and CDR2: MNHEY, SVGAGI. V lost 5 bases to trimming and J lost 8 bases; unmatched junction nucleotides: 3. This CDR3 is built from 15 residues. The CDR3 DNA is TGTGCCAGCAGTCCCGGGACTAGCGGGAGGGATGAGCAGTTCTTC. It is translated as CASSPGTSGRDEQFF.

V is TRBV2 and J is TRBJ1-2, with D perhaps TRBD1 (6 bases). The V gene lost 4 bases and the J gene lost 4 bases, with 16 bases spanning the gap. The CDR3 loop spans 15 amino acids. Germline V CDR1 and CDR2: SNHLY, FYNNEI. CDR3 in DNA: TGTGCCAGCAGTGGCCTCCCGGGGGGCACCTATGGCTACACCTTC. Translated: CASSGLPGGTYGYTF.

This clone appeared a single time. The gene calls are TRBV6-1 and TRBJ1-6; tentative D call: TRBD1 (5 bases). V shed 1 base and J shed 5 bases, with 12 bases lying between them. This CDR3 region has 16 residues. Looked up from germline, CDR1 is MNHNS and CDR2 is SASEGT. The CDR3 DNA reads as TGTGCCAGCAGTGAAGGTAACAGGCCTAATAATTCACCCCTCCACTTT. This codes for CASSEGNRPNNSPLHF.

The chain recombines TRBV9 with TRBJ1-2, with TRBD1 matching over 9 bases. Germline values: CDR1 SGDLS, CDR2 YYNGEE. V lost 3 bases to trimming and J lost 2 bases; unmatched junction nucleotides: 2. CDR3 length: 14 residues. The CDR3 reads CASSEGTGNYGYTF. The CDR3 region has the DNA TGTGCCAGCAGCGAGGGGACAGGGAACTATGGCTACACCTTC.

V and J are TRBV2 and TRBJ1-4, with D perhaps TRBD1 (6 bases). With 2 bases removed from V and 4 bases from J, the gap between germline ends came to 20 bases. Germline V CDR1 and CDR2: SNHLY, FYNNEI. This CDR3 contains 18 residues. CDR3 loop: CASSEFIPYRENNEKLFF. The DNA of the CDR3 is TGTGCCAGCAGTGAATTTATCCCTTACAGGGAGAATAATGAAAAACTGTTTTTT.

The rearrangement joins TRBV3-1 (or the pseudogene TRBV3-2) to TRBJ2-3; D gene unclear. This CDR3 region has 16 residues. The V end lost 0 bases, the J end lost 2 bases, and 12 bases lay between the germline ends. Germline loops: CDR1 LGHDT, CDR2 YNNKEL (reference sequence). The CDR3 DNA is TGTGCCAGCAGCCAAGATCCAGTGGCCCCCACAGATACGCAGTATTTT. Translated: CASSQDPVAPTDTQYF.

The chain links TRBV5-4 to TRBJ2-2; D is unclear. Germline lookup yields CDR1 SGHNT and CDR2 YYREEE (reference sequence). Trimming cost V 2 bases and J 6 bases, with 8 bases left between them. The CDR3 spans 13 residues. The CDR3 protein is CASSFQRSGELFF. The CDR3 DNA sequence: TGTGCCAGCAGCTTCCAGCGCTCCGGGGAGCTGTTTTTT.

The J gene is TRBJ1-6, the V gene TRBV9, with 11 bases identical to TRBD1. Germline CDR1 reads SGDLS; CDR2 reads YYNGEE. The junction had 6 bases not matched to a gene; V was cut back by 4 bases and J by 9 bases. This CDR3 has 15 amino acids. The CDR3 spells CASSIGTGGSSPLHF. CDR3 bases: TGTGCCAGCAGCATCGGGACAGGGGGGAGTTCACCCCTCCACTTT.

The rearrangement uses TRBV19 and TRBJ1-1; 11 nucleotides agree with TRBD1. After removal of 5 bases from V and 1 base from J, the junction contained 9 bases not matched to a gene. Germline V gene data show CDR1 as LNHDA and CDR2 as SQIVND (reference sequence). The CDR3 totals 17 residues. This CDR3 reads CASSFRDRGYRNTEAFF. For the CDR3, the DNA is TGTGCCAGTAGTTTCCGGGACAGGGGGTACAGGAACACTGAAGCTTTCTTT.

This chain uses TRBV21-1 with TRBJ2-2; TRBD1, the D gene given by the table, was not confirmed from the DNA. TRBV21-1 corresponds to a pseudogene. The CDR3 runs 16 residues. This CDR3 is CASSKDDRPYTGELFF. The CDR3 DNA sequence: TGTGCCAGCAGCAAAGATGACAGGCCCTACACCGGGGAGCTGTTTTTT.

V is TRBV19 and J is TRBJ2-3, with unresolved D. Germline CDR1 LNHDA, CDR2 SQIVND (reference sequence). V lost 5 bases and J lost 6, with 6 bases in between. CDR3 length: 11 amino acids. CDR3 DNA sequence: TGTGCCAGTAGTTCAGGCGATACGCAGTATTTT. This gives the protein CASSSGDTQYF.

The genes are TRBV2 and TRBJ1-5; 7 nucleotides align to TRBD1. V dropped 5 bases and J dropped 7; count of bases not matched to a gene: 5. The CDR3 sequence is 13 residues long. The V gene's germline CDR1 is SNHLY and CDR2 FYNNEI. The CDR3 DNA sequence: TGTGCCAGCAGTACAGGGGAAGAGCAGCCCCAGCATTTT. The encoded protein is CASSTGEEQPQHF.